Each of the 17 T cell receptor beta chains below was sequenced from the same sample in a study of PD-L1 blockade in urothelial cancer. Profiling relied on immunoSEQ multiplex PCR, and the TCRdb table lists in-frame clones only, not all of them. The sample has 100,000 or so clones, around 85% seen once; the top ten hold 2% to 3%. This specimen consisted of PBMCs, obtained around atezolizumab (anti-PD-L1) treatment. These receptors came from a man between 45 and 60 years old with urothelial cancer.

V is TRBV7-9 and J is TRBJ2-6, with D perhaps TRBD1 (6 bases). The V end lost 5 bases, the J end lost 2 bases, and 13 bases lay between the germline ends. The CDR3 length is 16 residues. Germline V lookup: CDR1 SEHNR, CDR2 FQNEAQ (reference sequence). In DNA form, the CDR3 reads TGTGCCAGCAGCACAAACAGGGTTCCTGGGGCCAACGTCCTGACTTTC. It codes for CASSTNRVPGANVLTF.

This chain joins TRBV7-9 and TRBJ2-5; TRBD2 agrees at 9 bases. From germline, CDR1 is SEHNR and CDR2 FQNEAQ (reference sequence). CDR3 size: 15 residues. Germline trimming cut 4 bases from V and 4 bases from J; bases unmatched to any gene: 7. The CDR3 here is CASSSAGGPGETQYF. Here the CDR3 DNA reads TGTGCCAGCAGCTCGGCGGGAGGGCCGGGAGAGACCCAGTACTTC.

The CDR3 DNA reads TGTGCCAGCGCAGGGACTAGCGTAAACAATGAGCAGTTCTTC. This encodes CASAGTSVNNEQFF. The chain joins TRBV7-8 to TRBJ2-1; 10 nucleotides match TRBD2. Germline V gene sequence: CDR1 SGHVS, CDR2 FQNEAQ. The junction had 6 bases not matched to a gene; V was cut back by 8 bases and J by 5 bases. This CDR3 is built from 14 residues.

J is TRBJ2-3 and V is TRBV4-2; maybe TRBD1 (5 bases). From germline, CDR1 is LGHNA and CDR2 YNFKEQ. Trimming pared 3 bases from V and 2 bases from J, leaving 9 bases between. This CDR3 is 14 amino acids long. The CDR3 here is CASSQQGFTDTQYF. The CDR3 coding sequence is TGTGCCAGCAGCCAGCAGGGTTTCACAGATACGCAGTATTTT.

The chain carries TRBV29-1 and TRBJ2-7; D might be TRBD1 (5 bases). V was pared by 0 bases and J by 7 bases, with 13 bases between. Germline values: CDR1 SQVTM, CDR2 ANQGSEA. This CDR3 region has 13 residues. CDR3 amino acids: CSVEEGQGWEQYF. The CDR3 DNA sequence: TGCAGCGTTGAAGAGGGCCAGGGCTGGGAGCAGTACTTC.

The rearrangement uses TRBV28 and TRBJ1-2; 9 nucleotides agree with TRBD1. The CDR3 contains 15 residues. The trim removed 4 bases at V and 4 bases at J, leaving 7 bases unmatched. Germline values: CDR1 MDHEN, CDR2 SYDVKM. In DNA, the CDR3 is TGTGCCAGCAGTTCCCCGACAGGGGGAATCTATGGCTACACCTTC. This translates into CASSSPTGGIYGYTF.

The V call is TRBV9, the J call TRBJ2-1; D possibly corresponds to TRBD1 (5 bases). Between the trimmed V and J ends, which lost 0 bases and 8 bases, there was a span of 15 bases. From germline, CDR1 is SGDLS and CDR2 YYNGEE. The CDR3 is 15 residues long. CDR3 in DNA: TGTGCCAGCAGCGTAGTAGGGGATGAATACGATGAGCAGTTCTTC. Its translation is CASSVVGDEYDEQFF.

The chain is built from TRBV19 and TRBJ2-5, with D perhaps TRBD2 (5 bases). The germline V gene encodes CDR1 LNHDA and CDR2 SQIVND (reference sequence). Trimming took 3 bases from V and 6 from J, leaving 11 bases between them. CDR3 length: 13 residues. The CDR3 is CASSMGSSQTQYF. The CDR3 region has the DNA TGTGCCAGTAGTATGGGGAGCAGTCAGACCCAGTACTTC.

J is TRBJ2-5 and V is TRBV5-4, with 8 bases identical to TRBD2. The CDR3 contains 15 residues. Unmatched junction bases numbered 10, after V lost 4 bases and J lost 5 bases. The germline V gene has CDR1 SGHNT and CDR2 YYREEE (reference sequence). The chain's CDR3 is CASSGGLAGRETQYF. The CDR3 bases are TGTGCCAGCAGCGGGGGCCTAGCGGGCCGGGAGACCCAGTACTTC.

The rearrangement joins TRBV7-9 to TRBJ2-7; TRBD2 is a possible D gene (6 bases). Germline values: CDR1 SEHNR, CDR2 FQNEAQ (reference sequence). V shed 4 bases and J shed 2 bases, with 15 bases lying between them. The CDR3 is 15 residues long. This chain's CDR3 is CASSSPGVHPYEQYF. CDR3 nucleotides: TGTGCCAGCAGCTCACCGGGGGTACATCCCTACGAGCAGTACTTC.

The rearrangement links TRBV25-1 to TRBJ2-6; D remains ambiguous. This CDR3 contains 14 residues. Trimming took off 10 bases at V and 1 base at J, with 11 bases between the two ends. Germline lookup yields CDR1 MGHDK and CDR2 SYGVNS. The CDR3, as DNA: TGTGCCATTACGGGTAGTTCTGGGGCCAACGTCCTGACTTTC. Protein sequence: CAITGSSGANVLTF.

The chain has TRBV19 and TRBJ2-1; D possibly corresponds to TRBD1 (6 bases). Trimming cost V 1 base and J 9 bases, with 13 bases left between them. The CDR3 has 14 amino acids. CDR1 and CDR2 (germline): LNHDA, SQIVND (reference sequence). As DNA, the CDR3 is TGTGCCAGTAGTATAGTCGGGTCAGGGGTTGAGCAGTTCTTC. This encodes CASSIVGSGVEQFF.

The chain joins TRBV30 to TRBJ2-2; D is uncertain. The V end was cut by 1 base, the J end by 1 base, with 10 bases between. Per the germline V gene, CDR1 is GTSNPN and CDR2 is SVGIG (reference sequence). This CDR3 region has 15 residues. The CDR3: CAWSGQAMNTGELFF. CDR3 bases: TGTGCCTGGAGTGGCCAGGCGATGAACACCGGGGAGCTGTTTTTT.

The chain is built from TRBV10-2 and TRBJ2-3, with D possibly matching TRBD2 (5 bases). This CDR3 is 15 amino acids long. Germline lookup yields CDR1 WSHSY and CDR2 SAAADI. V lost 3 bases to trimming and J lost 5 bases, with 15 bases between them. CDR3 sequence (DNA): TGCGCCAGCAGTGATCTAGCCGAGAAGCAAGATACGCAGTATTTT. It is translated as CASSDLAEKQDTQYF.

This chain uses TRBV19 with TRBJ1-4; 7 bases match TRBD1. Germline-derived CDR1 and CDR2 are LNHDA and SQIVND (reference sequence). This CDR3 contains 15 residues. V gave up 5 bases and J gave up 0 bases; unmatched junction bases: 3. CDR3 sequence: CASSPGQATNEKLFF. As DNA, the CDR3 is TGTGCCAGTAGTCCCGGACAGGCAACTAATGAAAAACTGTTTTTT.

CDR3: CASSPTSVQYNEQFF. CDR3 coding DNA: TGTGCCAGCAGCCCGACTAGCGTTCAATACAATGAGCAGTTCTTC. V is TRBV7-2 and J is TRBJ2-1; TRBD2 matches at 8 bases. The CDR3 loop spans 15 amino acids. The germline CDR1 and CDR2 sequences are SGHTA and FQGNSA. V shed 5 bases and J 4 bases; nucleotides not matched to a gene: 7. Filled out from reference TRBV7-2 and TRBJ2-1, the complete variable domain reads GAGVSQSPSNKVTEKGKDVELRCDPISGHTALYWYRQSLGQGLEFLIYFQGNSAPDKSGLPSDRFSAERTGGSVSTLTIQRTQQEDSAVYLCASSPTSVQYNEQFFGPGTRLTVL.

This clone was seen once. Here the CDR3 DNA reads TGTGCCAGTAGTCGCGGGACAGGGTCTGGGGCCAACGTCCTGACTTTC. Its protein product is CASSRGTGSGANVLTF. The chain has TRBV19 and TRBJ2-6, with 9 bases fitting TRBD1. Germline V gene sequence: CDR1 LNHDA, CDR2 SQIVND (reference sequence). V lost 5 bases, J lost 1 base, and 3 bases stayed unmatched. The CDR3 extends over 16 amino acids.